This is a list of T cell receptor beta chains from one sample in a study of blood T cell repertoires in COVID-19. Sequenced by immunoSEQ multiplex PCR; TCRdb stores in-frame clones only, minus some. The sample contains around 270,000 clones, roughly 88% of which appear only once. The sample consisted of PBMCs or T cells enriched from blood (not recorded which). Receptors were obtained from a woman aged 40-49 years who had been exposed to COVID-19. Each CDR3 is given with its conserved first and last residue. A D gene is named only where the DNA matches it firmly. Size is stated for part of the rows, as once, few or many counts, or as a class when the clone is expanded.

d_gene | j_gene | abundance | v_gene | CDR3aa | CDR3nt
TRBD1 | TRBJ2-5 | - | TRBV4-2 | CASSPRAGGRSVETQYF | TGTGCCAGCAGCCCAAGGGCAGGGGGCCGGTCCGTAGAGACCCAGTACTTC
TRBD2 | TRBJ2-3 | - | TRBV13 | CASSLVLGGGASDTQYF | TGTGCCAGCAGCTTAGTGTTGGGCGGGGGGGCATCAGATACGCAGTATTTT
- | TRBJ2-3 | - | TRBV3-1/TRBV3-2 | CASSQGTSGWGGTDTQYF | TGTGCCAGCAGCCAAGGTACATCGGGATGGGGGGGCACAGATACGCAGTATTTT
- | TRBJ2-5 | - | TRBV3-1/TRBV3-2 | CASSQGPFGEDQYF | TGTGCCAGCAGCCAGGGGCCCTTCGGGGAGGACCAGTACTTC
- | TRBJ1-6 | - | TRBV5-1 | CASSLMETGPLHF | TGCGCCAGCAGCTTGATGGAGACGGGGCCCCTCCACTTT
- | TRBJ1-1 | - | TRBV12-3/TRBV12-4 | CASSLSEAFF | TGTGCCAGCAGTCTATCCGAAGCTTTCTTT
- | TRBJ1-1 | - | TRBV28 | CASSLSRFREAFF | TGTGCCAGCAGTTTATCCCGTTTTCGGGAGGCTTTCTTT
TRBD2 | TRBJ2-5 | - | TRBV4-2 | CASSHGSKAGGETQYF | TGTGCCAGCAGCCATGGTAGTAAAGCGGGGGGGGAGACCCAGTACTTC
TRBD1 | TRBJ1-2 | - | TRBV28 | CASSLDREDYGYTF | TGTGCCAGCAGTTTGGACAGGGAGGACTATGGCTACACCTTC
TRBD2 | TRBJ2-1 | - | TRBV6-2/TRBV6-3 | CASSSAGGSEQFF | TGTGCCAGCAGTTCCGCGGGGGGTTCTGAGCAGTTCTTC
TRBD2 | TRBJ2-2 | - | TRBV9 | CASTKIPLAGAGGTGELFF | TGTGCCAGCACCAAAATCCCGCTAGCGGGAGCGGGGGGTACCGGGGAGCTGTTTTTT
- | TRBJ1-5 | - | TRBV4-2 | CASSQDSQGFNQPQHF | TGTGCCAGCAGCCAAGATTCACAGGGCTTCAATCAGCCCCAGCATTTT
- | TRBJ2-5 | few | TRBV27 | CASSSAGQETQYF | TGTGCCAGCAGTTCGGCGGGGCAAGAGACCCAGTACTTC
TRBD1 | TRBJ1-2 | few | TRBV4-3 | CASSQTQGYGYTF | TGCGCCAGCAGCCAAACACAGGGGTATGGCTACACCTTC
TRBD1 | TRBJ1-2 | - | TRBV9 | CASSVVTGYGYTF | TGTGCCAGCAGCGTGGTGACAGGGTATGGCTACACCTTC
TRBD1 | TRBJ2-1 | - | TRBV24-1 | CATSEGTVNEQFF | TGTGCCACCAGTGAAGGGACAGTTAATGAGCAGTTCTTC
TRBD1 | TRBJ2-1 | - | TRBV20-1 | CSASSDRGSDKQFF | TGCAGTGCTAGTTCCGACAGGGGTTCGGACAAGCAGTTCTTC
TRBD2 | TRBJ2-5 | - | TRBV9 | CASSSEEIAGALQETQYF | TGTGCCAGCAGCTCAGAGGAGATAGCGGGGGCTCTACAAGAGACCCAGTACTTC
TRBD1 | TRBJ1-2 | once | TRBV7-8 | CASSRGNRGASGYGYTF | TGTGCCAGCAGCCGAGGGAACAGGGGCGCTTCGGGCTATGGCTACACCTTC
- | TRBJ2-1 | - | TRBV28 | CASSARPNNEQFF | TGTGCCAGCAGTGCGCGTCCCAACAATGAGCAGTTCTTC
TRBD1 | TRBJ1-2 | - | TRBV11-3 | CASSPSPDRGTGGYTF | TGTGCCAGCAGCCCAAGCCCCGACAGGGGTACAGGGGGCTACACCTTC
TRBD1 | TRBJ1-5 | - | TRBV19 | CASSEQGRLSNQPQHF | TGTGCCAGTAGTGAACAGGGGCGACTTAGCAATCAGCCCCAGCATTTT
- | TRBJ2-1 | - | TRBV7-9 | CASSFSRGEQFF | TGTGCCAGCAGCTTCTCGCGGGGCGAGCAGTTCTTC
- | TRBJ1-2 | - | TRBV5-1 | CASRLTGLNGYTF | TGTGCCAGCAGACTTACAGGGTTAAATGGCTACACCTTC
- | TRBJ1-2 | - | TRBV3-1/TRBV3-2 | CASSQDRVTLNYGYTF | TGTGCCAGCAGCCAAGATCGAGTGACACTTAACTATGGCTACACCTTC
TRBD2 | TRBJ2-5 | - | TRBV25-1 | CASSDWGGETQYF | TGTGCCAGCAGTGATTGGGGGGGAGAGACCCAGTACTTC
- | TRBJ2-1 | - | TRBV11-3 | CASSQGSEQFF | TGTGCCAGCAGCCAGGGTAGTGAGCAGTTCTTC
TRBD1 | TRBJ1-1 | - | TRBV5-1 | CASSPQGATEAFF | TGCGCCAGCAGCCCACAGGGGGCAACTGAAGCTTTCTTT
- | TRBJ1-2 | few | TRBV28 | CASSPWGEDYGYTF | TGTGCCAGCAGTCCCTGGGGGGAAGACTATGGCTACACCTTC
TRBD1 | TRBJ2-5 | - | TRBV7-8 | CASSSSRGREGETQYF | TGTGCCAGCAGCTCATCCAGGGGGCGCGAAGGAGAGACCCAGTACTTC
- | TRBJ2-6 | - | TRBV18 | CASSLPRGRSGANVLTF | TGTGCCAGCTCACTCCCCAGAGGAAGGTCTGGGGCCAACGTCCTGACTTTC
- | TRBJ1-2 | once | TRBV18 | CASSPSRDSDGYTF | TGTGCCAGCTCACCTAGTCGGGATAGTGATGGCTACACCTTC
TRBD1 | TRBJ1-4 | - | TRBV27 | CASSLSSGDRPNEKLFF | TGTGCCAGCAGTTTATCGAGTGGGGACAGACCTAATGAAAAACTGTTTTTT
TRBD1 | TRBJ1-2 | - | TRBV5-1 | CASSLGTGSDYGYTF | TGTGCCAGCAGCTTGGGGACAGGGTCGGACTATGGCTACACCTTC
- | TRBJ2-7 | - | TRBV29-1 | CSVEATGSSYEQYF | TGCAGCGTTGAAGCGACGGGAAGCTCCTACGAGCAGTACTTC
- | TRBJ1-5 | - | TRBV5-1 | CASSFGEQNQPQHF | TGCGCCAGCAGCTTCGGGGAACAGAATCAGCCCCAGCATTTT
TRBD1 | TRBJ1-4 | - | TRBV6-5 | CASRGTGREKLFF | TGTGCCAGCAGGGGGACAGGAAGGGAAAAACTGTTTTTT
TRBD1 | TRBJ1-6 | - | TRBV19 | CASSIGKGQRNSPLHF | TGTGCCAGTAGTATAGGAAAGGGACAGAGAAATTCACCCCTCCACTTT
- | TRBJ2-7 | - | TRBV20-1 | CSARRTYEQYF | TGCAGTGCTCGGCGGACCTACGAGCAGTACTTC
TRBD2 | TRBJ2-5 | - | TRBV29-1 | CSVDSGTLLGETQYF | TGCAGCGTTGATAGCGGGACCCTTTTGGGAGAGACCCAGTACTTC
- | TRBJ1-5 | - | TRBV19 | CASSIPDSHQPQHF | TGTGCCAGTAGTATTCCGGACAGCCATCAGCCCCAGCATTTT
- | TRBJ2-7 | once | TRBV6-5 | CASSPTIRDNYEQYF | TGTGCCAGCAGTCCGACCATCCGGGACAATTACGAGCAGTACTTC
TRBD1 | TRBJ1-2 | - | TRBV5-6 | CASSRGDSLVGGYTF | TGTGCCAGCAGCCGAGGGGACAGCCTGGTGGGAGGCTACACCTTC
- | TRBJ2-1 | - | TRBV9 | CASSSQFDEQFF | TGTGCCAGCAGCTCCCAGTTTGATGAGCAGTTCTTC
TRBD1 | TRBJ1-4 | once | TRBV7-8 | CASSPHADRVYEKLFF | TGTGCCAGCAGCCCACACGCGGACAGGGTTTACGAAAAACTGTTTTTT